This T cell receptor beta chain is drawn from a study of radiotherapy plus CTLA-4 blockade in lung cancer. Study at large: Of the patients, about 17% showed objective responses and roughly 30% attained disease control. Study results and limitations: How blood T cell clones changed early, along with interferon-beta, reportedly forecast response best. Researchers report tumor-derived TCR clones expanding in blood after radiotherapy plus ipilimumab.

From germline, CDR1 is KGHSH and CDR2 LQKENI. CDR3 length: 13 residues. Trimming pared 0 bases from V and 6 bases from J, leaving 8 bases between. The study gave focal radiation plus ipilimumab CTLA-4 blockade to patients with chemo-refractory metastatic non-small-cell lung cancer. Turning to this clone: Its antigen is unknown.

The data were produced by immunoSEQ multiplex PCR, yet TCRdb's version contains in-frame clones alone and is incomplete. Here the sample spans 35,000 to 55,000 clones, about 70% being singletons. The material sequenced was peripheral blood, taken from a patient treated with radiotherapy plus ipilimumab. The receptor's source is a human donor with non-small cell lung cancer who had a partial response to radiotherapy plus ipilimumab. J is TRBJ2-5 and V is TRBV18; D is unresolved. The CDR3 region is CASSPPNSQTQYF. The CDR3 DNA sequence: TGTGCCAGCTCACCACCTAACAGTCAGACCCAGTACTTC.